These 18 T cell receptor beta chains originate from one sample sequenced in a study of technical replicates of blood from several donors. Libraries were prepared by immunoSEQ multiplex PCR; TCRdb keeps only in-frame clonotypes and omits some of them. The top ten hold roughly 5% of the sample, which has 60,000 to 80,000 clones, approximately 93% seen once. Input material: PBMCs. All receptors derive from a human donor in good health. Some clones in this sample may be carry-over from other donors' samples.

The rearrangement links TRBV5-1 to TRBJ2-5; D is possibly TRBD2 (5 bases). The CDR3 is 13 residues long. Germline V lookup: CDR1 SGHRS, CDR2 YFSETQ. V shed 2 bases and J shed 3 bases, with 8 bases lying between them. DNA for the CDR3: TGCGCCAGCAGCTTCGGGGAAAAAGAGACCCAGTACTTC. Protein: CASSFGEKETQYF.

The V and J genes are TRBV30 and TRBJ2-7; D gene ambiguous. The CDR3 spans 14 residues. V dropped 3 bases and J dropped 5 bases, with 17 bases sitting between them. Germline V gene lookup returns CDR1 GTSNPN and CDR2 SVGIG (reference sequence). The CDR3 DNA is TGTGCCTGGAGAGGCCAGCGCGACTGGGACGAGCAGTACTTC. Translating it yields CAWRGQRDWDEQYF.

The chain has TRBV19 and TRBJ2-7; TRBD2 agrees at 9 bases. V gave up 2 bases and J gave up 0 bases; unmatched junction bases: 5. The germline V gene encodes CDR1 LNHDA and CDR2 SQIVND (reference sequence). The CDR3 runs 16 residues. The CDR3 DNA reads TGTGCCAGTAGTATATGGGTAGCGGGAGCCTCCTACGAGCAGTACTTC. Amino acid sequence: CASSIWVAGASYEQYF.

The chain carries TRBV18 and TRBJ2-4; 9 bases line up with TRBD1. The V gene's germline CDR1 is KGHSH and CDR2 LQKENI. With V trimmed by 0 bases and J by 9 bases, 6 bases remained unmatched. The CDR3 is made up of 15 amino acids. The CDR3 region has the DNA TGTGCCAGCTCACCACCTACAGGGGGCGCGGGCATTCAGTACTTC. Encoded protein: CASSPPTGGAGIQYF.

The chain is built from TRBV6-1 and TRBJ2-1; 13 positions agree with TRBD2. The CDR3 is made up of 15 amino acids. The germline V gene has CDR1 MNHNS and CDR2 SASEGT. The junction had 2 bases not matched to a gene; V was cut back by 3 bases and J by 6 bases. The CDR3 DNA sequence: TGTGCCAGCAGTGATGGGACTAGCGGGATCAATGAGCAGTTCTTC. This sequence encodes CASSDGTSGINEQFF.

The rearrangement joins TRBV7-9 to TRBJ2-3; D is undetermined. Trimming cost V 6 bases and J 5 bases, with 12 bases left between them. Germline CDR1 and CDR2: SEHNR and FQNEAQ (reference sequence). The CDR3 covers 13 residues. CDR3 in amino acids: CASRLFLRDTQYF. The CDR3 DNA sequence: TGTGCCAGCAGGTTGTTCCTTCGAGATACGCAGTATTTT.

The V and J genes are TRBV9 and TRBJ1-2; D call uncertain. This CDR3 has 16 amino acids. The germline gives CDR1 SGDLS, CDR2 YYNGEE. V gave up 2 bases and J gave up 2 bases, with 16 bases separating them. DNA of the CDR3: TGTGCCAGCAGCGTCCGCCGCACCAGGCAGAACTATGGCTACACCTTC. Encoded protein: CASSVRRTRQNYGYTF. Supplemented by reference TRBV9 and TRBJ1-2, the full variable domain reads DSGVTQTPKHLITATGQRVTLRCSPRSGDLSVYWYQQSLDQGLQFLIQYYNGEERAKGNILERFSAQQFPDLHSELNLSSLELGDSALYFCASSVRRTRQNYGYTFGSGTRLTVV.

V gene TRBV5-1 combines with J gene TRBJ1-4; D gene uncertain. V lost 5 bases to trimming and J lost 2 bases, with 13 bases between them. Germline V CDR1 and CDR2: SGHRS, YFSETQ. The CDR3 runs to 15 residues. The CDR3 protein is CASRTNTGTNEKLFF. CDR3 DNA sequence: TGCGCCAGCAGAACCAACACGGGGACTAATGAAAAACTGTTTTTT. Full variable domain (rest looked up from reference TRBV5-1 and TRBJ1-4): KAGVTQTPRYLIKTRGQQVTLSCSPISGHRSVSWYQQTPGQGLQFLFEYFSETQRNKGNFPGRFSGRQFSNSRSEMNVSTLELGDSALYLCASRTNTGTNEKLFFGSGTQLSVL.

The rearrangement joins TRBV29-1 to TRBJ2-2; D might be TRBD1 (6 bases). Germline lookup yields CDR1 SQVTM and CDR2 ANQGSEA. V was clipped by 4 bases and J by 1 base, with 7 bases between them. This CDR3 is built from 13 residues. Written as DNA, the CDR3 is TGCAGCGTTGTGACAGGGAACACCGGGGAGCTGTTTTTT. This codes for CSVVTGNTGELFF.

The chain uses TRBV2 and TRBJ1-4, with D tentatively TRBD1 (5 bases). Trimming took 8 bases from V and 8 from J, leaving 12 bases between them. The CDR3 totals 12 residues. Germline V gives CDR1 SNHLY, CDR2 FYNNEI. CDR3 coding DNA: TGTGCCAGCGGATACGGGGGGGAAAAACTGTTTTTT. It encodes CASGYGGEKLFF.

This rearrangement joins TRBV6-4 to TRBJ2-3, with D perhaps TRBD2 (6 bases). From germline, CDR1 is MRHNA and CDR2 SNTAGT. Trimming took off 5 bases at V and 2 bases at J, with 14 bases between the two ends. CDR3 size: 15 residues. The CDR3 nucleotides read TGTGCCAGCAGTACGGAGGGGTTTTCCACAGATACGCAGTATTTT. Protein sequence: CASSTEGFSTDTQYF.

V usage is TRBV7-6 and J usage is TRBJ2-1, with D perhaps TRBD1 (5 bases). Germline V gives CDR1 SGHVS, CDR2 FNYEAQ. This CDR3 contains 13 residues. Trimming took 1 base from V and 7 from J, leaving 8 bases between them. CDR3 in amino acids: CASSLEGANEQFF. The CDR3 DNA reads as TGTGCCAGCAGCTTAGAAGGGGCTAATGAGCAGTTCTTC.

The chain carries TRBV2 and TRBJ2-1; the D gene is possibly TRBD1 (6 bases). The CDR3 contains 14 residues. V was cut by 6 bases and J by 3 bases, with 12 bases left in between. CDR1 is SNHLY, CDR2 FYNNEI, per germline. CDR3 DNA: TGTGCCAGCAGGAGGACAGCAGACTACAATGAGCAGTTCTTC. Translating gives CASRRTADYNEQFF.

The CDR3 nucleotides are TGCGCCAGCAGCCAAGATAGGGCTGGGGGAGGCAACGAGCAGTACTTC. The encoded protein is CASSQDRAGGGNEQYF. The chain uses TRBV4-3 and TRBJ2-7, with D possibly matching TRBD2 (6 bases). This CDR3 comprises 16 residues. From germline, CDR1 is LGHNA and CDR2 YSLEER. Trimming pared 0 bases from V and 5 bases from J, leaving 17 bases between.

The chain has TRBV6-1 and TRBJ2-5; 12 positions agree with TRBD2. CDR1 and CDR2 from the germline V gene are MNHNS and SASEGT. The CDR3 has 15 amino acids. V shed 8 bases, J shed 2 bases, and the junction held 6 bases outside the gene matches. Here the CDR3 DNA reads TGTGCCAGCTCTCTAGCGGGGGGGGGACAAGAGACCCAGTACTTC. Translated: CASSLAGGGQETQYF.

This clone has a handful of counts. This chain connects TRBV4-2 to TRBJ2-7; TRBD1 aligns across 8 bases. In germline, CDR1 is LGHNA, CDR2 YNFKEQ. Unmatched junction bases numbered 4, after V lost 4 bases and J lost 2 bases. The CDR3 is 14 amino acids. In DNA, the CDR3 is TGTGCCAGCAGCCGAGGGACAGGACCCTACGAGCAGTACTTC. Encoded protein: CASSRGTGPYEQYF.

The V gene is TRBV21-1, the J gene TRBJ1-1. TRBV21-1 counts as a pseudogene. There are 15 residues in the CDR3. CDR3 in amino acids: CASSKEWRGWTEAFF. In nucleotides, the CDR3 is TGTGCCAGCAGCAAAGAGTGGCGGGGTTGGACTGAAGCTTTCTTT.

The J gene is TRBJ2-1, the V gene TRBV7-4; the D gene is possibly TRBD2 (6 bases). The V gene's germline CDR1 is SGHVT and CDR2 SQSDAQ. With 1 base removed from V and 4 bases from J, the gap between germline ends came to 11 bases. This CDR3 spans 15 amino acids. CDR3 loop: CASSLVTSLYNEQFF. The CDR3 DNA is TGTGCCAGCAGCTTAGTTACTAGCCTTTACAATGAGCAGTTCTTC.